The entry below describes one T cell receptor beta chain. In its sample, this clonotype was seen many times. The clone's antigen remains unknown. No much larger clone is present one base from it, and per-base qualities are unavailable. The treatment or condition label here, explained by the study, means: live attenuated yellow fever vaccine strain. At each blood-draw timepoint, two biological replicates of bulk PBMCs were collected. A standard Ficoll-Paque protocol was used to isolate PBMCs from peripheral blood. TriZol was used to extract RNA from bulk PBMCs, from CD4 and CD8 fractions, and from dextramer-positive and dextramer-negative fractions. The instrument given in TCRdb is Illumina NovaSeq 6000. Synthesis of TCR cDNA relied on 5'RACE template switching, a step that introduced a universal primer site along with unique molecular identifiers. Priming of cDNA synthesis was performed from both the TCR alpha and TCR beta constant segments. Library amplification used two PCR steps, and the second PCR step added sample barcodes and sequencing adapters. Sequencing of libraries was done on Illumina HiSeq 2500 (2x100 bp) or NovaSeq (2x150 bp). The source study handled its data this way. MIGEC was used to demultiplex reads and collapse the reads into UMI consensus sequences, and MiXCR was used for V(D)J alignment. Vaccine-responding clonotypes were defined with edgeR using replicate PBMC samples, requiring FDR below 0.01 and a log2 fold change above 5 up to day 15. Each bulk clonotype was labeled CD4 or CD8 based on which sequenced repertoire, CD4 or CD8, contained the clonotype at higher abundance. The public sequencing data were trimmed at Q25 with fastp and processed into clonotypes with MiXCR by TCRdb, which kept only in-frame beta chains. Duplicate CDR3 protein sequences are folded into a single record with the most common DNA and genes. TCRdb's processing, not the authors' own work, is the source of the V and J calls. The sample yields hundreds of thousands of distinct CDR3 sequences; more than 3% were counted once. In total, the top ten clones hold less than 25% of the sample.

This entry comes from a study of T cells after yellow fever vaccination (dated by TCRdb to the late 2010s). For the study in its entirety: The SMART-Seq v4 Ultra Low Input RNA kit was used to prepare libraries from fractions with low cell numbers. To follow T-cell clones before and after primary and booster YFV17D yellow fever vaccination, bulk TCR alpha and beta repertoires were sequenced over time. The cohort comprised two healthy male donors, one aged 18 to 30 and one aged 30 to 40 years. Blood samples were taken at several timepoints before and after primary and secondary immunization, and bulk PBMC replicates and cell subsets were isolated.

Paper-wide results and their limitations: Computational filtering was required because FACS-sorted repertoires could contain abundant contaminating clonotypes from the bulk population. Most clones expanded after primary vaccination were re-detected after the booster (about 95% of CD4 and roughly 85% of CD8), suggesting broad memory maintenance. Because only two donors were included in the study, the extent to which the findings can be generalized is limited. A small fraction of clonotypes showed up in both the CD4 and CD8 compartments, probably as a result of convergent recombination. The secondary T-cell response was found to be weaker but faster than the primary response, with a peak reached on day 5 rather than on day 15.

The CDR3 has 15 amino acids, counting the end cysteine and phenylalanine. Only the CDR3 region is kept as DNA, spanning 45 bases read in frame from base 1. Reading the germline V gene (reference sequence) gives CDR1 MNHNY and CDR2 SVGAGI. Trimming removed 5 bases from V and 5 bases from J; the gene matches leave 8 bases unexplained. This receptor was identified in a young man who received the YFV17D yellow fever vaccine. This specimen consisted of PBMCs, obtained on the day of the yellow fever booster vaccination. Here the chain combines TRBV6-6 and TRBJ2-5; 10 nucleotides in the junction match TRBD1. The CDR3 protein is CASSVPGQGMETQYF. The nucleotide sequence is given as TGTGCCAGCAGTGTACCGGGACAGGGGATGGAGACCCAGTACTTC.